These 31 T cell receptor beta chains share one sample of origin, sequenced in a study of blood T cells in healthy people across ages. Combining a sample-barcoded 5' primer with a J-beta primer mix, a second PCR ran for roughly 7 to 12 cycles. Each CDR3 protein is one row after TCRdb ran MiXCR on the 5' RACE reads. This table has hundreds of thousands of distinct CDR3 sequences, 53% appearing once. Sequencing was carried out using blood. The source is a man older than 75 in good health.

This chain links TRBV24-1 with TRBJ2-5, with a weak D call TRBD1 (5 bases). The CDR3 covers 11 residues. Germline-derived CDR1 and CDR2 are KGHDR and SFDVKD. The ends were cut back, 9 bases at V and 3 bases at J, with 7 bases in the middle. The DNA of the CDR3 is TGTGCCACCGCCAGGGAAGAGACCCAGTACTTC. It is translated as CATAREETQYF.

The J gene is TRBJ2-4, the V gene TRBV18; 7 bases are shared with TRBD2. The V gene's germline CDR1 is KGHSH and CDR2 LQKENI. This CDR3 has 16 residues. V trimming: 0 bases; J trimming: 0 bases; junction bases outside the gene matches: 2. This CDR3 is CASSPPLAVAKNIQYF. In DNA, the CDR3 is TGTGCCAGCTCACCACCTCTAGCGGTAGCCAAAAACATTCAGTACTTC.

The J gene is TRBJ2-5, the V gene TRBV2; D assignment may be TRBD1 or TRBD2 (5 bases each). The length of the CDR3 is 13 residues. CDR1 is SNHLY and CDR2 is FYNNEI in the germline V gene. V shed 7 bases and J shed 4 bases, with 13 bases lying between them. The CDR3 spells CASTPERGETQYF. CDR3 nucleotide sequence: TGTGCCAGCACCCCGGAGAGGGGAGAGACCCAGTACTTC.

The chain uses TRBV7-2 and TRBJ2-3, with TRBD2 identical over 7 bases. The CDR3 consists of 15 residues. Germline V gene lookup returns CDR1 SGHTA and CDR2 FQGNSA. The V and J ends lost 4 bases and 7 bases, in that order; junction bases with no gene match: 11. The CDR3 coding sequence is TGTGCCAGCAGCTCGGTCGGGCCCGGGAGGAATACGCAGTATTTT. It specifies CASSSVGPGRNTQYF.

This clonotype was counted only a few times. V and J are TRBV7-9 and TRBJ2-3; 11 bases align to TRBD2. V lost 5 bases and J lost 14; bases outside the gene matches: 18. Germline lookup yields CDR1 SEHNR and CDR2 FQNEAQ (reference sequence). CDR3 size: 16 residues. The DNA for the CDR3 is TGTGCCAGCAGCCCCCGACTAGCGGGAATAGACAGATACGCGTATTTT. Translating it yields CASSPRLAGIDRYAYF.

The CDR3 region is CASSQDYRVNYGYTF. For the CDR3, the DNA is TGTGCCAGCAGCCAAGATTACCGGGTTAACTATGGCTACACCTTC. This chain uses TRBV4-2 with TRBJ1-2, with D unclear. V gave up 0 bases and J gave up 1 base, with 9 bases separating them. CDR1 and CDR2 (germline): LGHNA, YNFKEQ. The CDR3 contains 15 residues.

CDR3 sequence reads: CASSFGREARAGTQYF. In DNA, the CDR3 is TGTGCCAGCAGTTTCGGCAGGGAAGCCCGGGCGGGTACGCAGTATTTT. This chain uses TRBV12-3 or TRBV12-4 with TRBJ2-3; D possibly uses TRBD1 or TRBD2 (5 bases each). CDR3 length: 16 amino acids. The germline V and J ends were trimmed by 3 bases and 8 bases, with 21 bases remaining between them.

The chain joins TRBV29-1 to TRBJ2-1; either TRBD1 or TRBD2 may supply D (6 bases each). Germline CDR1 reads SQVTM; CDR2 reads ANQGSEA. The CDR3 has 15 amino acids. V lost 2 bases and J 4 bases, leaving 15 bases between the germline ends. CDR3: CSVEKFSGQYNEQFF. Written as DNA, the CDR3 is TGCAGCGTTGAAAAGTTTAGCGGACAGTACAATGAGCAGTTCTTC.

The chain recombines TRBV12-3 or TRBV12-4 with TRBJ1-2; 9 nucleotides line up with TRBD1. The CDR3 has 13 amino acids. With V trimmed by 11 bases and J by 9 bases, 13 bases remained unmatched. In nucleotides, the CDR3 is TGTGCCTTAACGGACAGGGGAGGCCTACGCTACACCTTC. This sequence encodes CALTDRGGLRYTF.

The rearrangement links TRBV9 to TRBJ2-5, with D hard to call. CDR1 is SGDLS and CDR2 is YYNGEE in the germline V gene. Trimming took 3 bases from V and 11 from J, leaving 14 bases between them. The CDR3 spans 12 residues. The CDR3 DNA reads TGTGCCAGCAGCGCCGCCGGCCAGAAGCAGTACTTC. Translated, it gives CASSAAGQKQYF.

This clonotype was detected a few times. The J gene is TRBJ2-5, the V gene TRBV10-3; D could derive from TRBD1 or TRBD2 (5 bases each). The V gene's germline CDR1 is ENHRY and CDR2 SYGVKD. With 7 bases removed from V and 0 bases from J, the gap between germline ends came to 18 bases. The CDR3 covers 16 residues. The CDR3 sequence is CAIKGGALGDQETQYF. For the CDR3, the DNA is TGTGCCATCAAAGGTGGTGCACTAGGGGACCAAGAGACCCAGTACTTC.

The chain links TRBV5-1 to TRBJ1-1; possibly TRBD1 for D (5 bases). V lost 0 bases and J 4 bases, leaving 13 bases between the germline ends. Germline loops: CDR1 SGHRS, CDR2 YFSETQ. The CDR3 loop spans 15 amino acids. The CDR3 nucleotides read TGCGCCAGCAGCTTGGTAGTCGGAGGGACCACTGAAGCTTTCTTT. This sequence encodes CASSLVVGGTTEAFF.

The chain is built from TRBV7-9 and TRBJ1-2; unclear D gene. V lost 2 bases and J lost 8, with 12 bases in between. CDR1 and CDR2 (germline): SEHNR, FQNEAQ (reference sequence). The length of the CDR3 is 13 residues. As DNA, the CDR3 is TGTGCCAGCAGCTTACAACCGTCGGGAGGCTACACCTTC. It translates to CASSLQPSGGYTF.

The CDR3, as DNA: TGTGCCAGCAGAGTGGCCAGCCGGGGTCGGGAGACCCAGTACTTC. It yields the protein CASRVASRGRETQYF. V is TRBV28 and J is TRBJ2-5; D is perhaps TRBD2 (5 bases). The CDR3 extends over 15 amino acids. CDR1 and CDR2 from the germline V gene are MDHEN and SYDVKM. V was trimmed by 6 bases and J by 5 bases, leaving 19 bases between them.

This clonotype was counted only a few times. The rearrangement joins TRBV6-2 or TRBV6-3 to TRBJ2-3; D not resolved. The length of the CDR3 is 16 residues. V was shortened by 5 bases and J by 1 base, with 16 bases between the two germline ends. Germline assignment: CDR1 MNHEY and CDR2 SVGEGT. The CDR3 loop is CASSPGSRSGTDTQYF. As DNA, the CDR3 is TGTGCCAGCAGTCCCGGCAGCCGTAGTGGCACAGATACGCAGTATTTT.

This sequence joins TRBV24-1 and TRBJ1-2, with D possibly being TRBD1 (5 bases). CDR1 is KGHDR, CDR2 SFDVKD, per germline. The CDR3 is made up of 13 amino acids. V gave up 4 bases and J gave up 8 bases, with 13 bases separating them. The CDR3 protein is CATSDTGLGGYTF. CDR3 DNA sequence: TGTGCCACCAGTGACACGGGACTCGGAGGCTACACCTTC.

With respect to this clonotype: The junction does not match germline at one end; this may be a read error. V usage is TRBV6-1 and J usage is TRBJ2-7; a possible D gene is TRBD1 (5 bases). The CDR3 covers 15 residues. Germline loops: CDR1 MNHNS, CDR2 SASEGT. CDR3 protein: CAISEARTRDYEQYF. In DNA form, the CDR3 reads TGTGCCATCAGTGAGGCGAGGACAAGAGACTACGAGCAGTACTTC.

The chain uses TRBV2 and TRBJ2-1; D not certain. The DNA end is more similar to TRBJ2-7, so the J call may be wrong. Looked up from germline, CDR1 is SNHLY and CDR2 is FYNNEI. The CDR3 length is 14 residues. CDR3 bases: TGTGCCAGCACCCAGAGTCTTGCCTACAATGAGCAGTACTTC. Translated: CASTQSLAYNEQYF.

The chain uses TRBV10-2 and TRBJ2-4, with no clear D. TRBJ2-5 explains the end of the DNA better; the J call may be wrong. CDR1 is WSHSY and CDR2 is SAAADI in the germline V gene. This CDR3 has 15 residues. This CDR3 reads CASSESFGPQETQYF. The CDR3 DNA reads TGCGCCAGCAGTGAGTCGTTTGGTCCCCAAGAGACCCAGTACTTC.

CDR3 in DNA: TGTGCCAGCAGTTTATCGGGACAGCCCGAGCAGTACTTC. Translating gives CASSLSGQPEQYF. The rearrangement links TRBV27 to TRBJ2-7; 7 nucleotides line up with TRBD1. The CDR3 contains 13 residues. The trim removed 0 bases at V and 6 bases at J, leaving 2 bases unmatched. CDR1 MNHEY and CDR2 SMNVEV come from the germline V gene (reference sequence).

The chain employs TRBV3-1 and TRBJ1-2; no reliable D call. The CDR3 runs 15 residues. With 2 bases removed from V and 6 bases from J, the gap between germline ends came to 16 bases. Germline V CDR1 and CDR2: LGHDT, YNNKEL (reference sequence). The CDR3 DNA reads TGTGCCAGCAGCCAACGTATAGTGGCAGGCGATGGCTACACCTTC. Its translation is CASSQRIVAGDGYTF. Looking up the rest from reference TRBV3-1 and TRBJ1-2 gives the full variable domain: DTAVSQTPKYLVTQMGNDKSIKCEQNLGHDTMYWYKQDSKKFLKIMFSYNNKELIINETVPNRFSPKSPDKAHLNLHINSLELGDSAVYFCASSQRIVAGDGYTFGSGTRLTVV.

This clonotype was counted between two and nine times. The chain is built from TRBV6-2 or TRBV6-3 and TRBJ2-1; perhaps TRBD1 as D (6 bases). The germline CDR1 and CDR2 sequences are MNHEY and SVGEGT. The CDR3 has 20 amino acids. V was shortened by 0 bases and J by 3 bases, with 24 bases between the two germline ends. CDR3 region: CASSYSIYPVPGEVYNEQFF. Here the CDR3 DNA reads TGTGCCAGCAGTTACTCTATTTATCCGGTACCAGGGGAAGTCTACAATGAGCAGTTCTTC.

J is TRBJ2-7 and V is TRBV7-9, with 8 bases fitting TRBD1. The CDR3 runs to 16 residues. In germline, CDR1 is SEHNR, CDR2 FQNEAQ (reference sequence). After removal of 5 bases from V and 1 base from J, the junction contained 10 bases not matched to a gene. The CDR3, as DNA: TGTGCCAGCAGCCCCCGAGGACAGGGTAGATCCTACGAGCAGTACTTC. It is translated as CASSPRGQGRSYEQYF.

This clonotype was seen more than once but under ten times. The chain has TRBV20-1 and TRBJ2-7; 10 nucleotides agree with TRBD1. CDR3 length equals 13 residues. The V gene's germline CDR1 is DFQATT and CDR2 SNEGSKA (reference sequence). V lost 5 bases, J lost 1 base, and 2 bases stayed unmatched. The CDR3: CSALDRGSYEQYF. CDR3 bases: TGCAGTGCTTTGGACAGGGGGTCCTACGAGCAGTACTTC.

This clonotype was picked up one time. This chain connects TRBV12-3 or TRBV12-4 to TRBJ2-6; weak D call: TRBD2 (6 bases). V lost 6 bases, J lost 0 bases, and 18 bases lay in between. The CDR3 has 18 amino acids. This CDR3 is CASSPKGGALSGANVLTF. DNA for the CDR3: TGTGCCAGCAGCCCCAAGGGAGGAGCTCTCTCTGGGGCCAACGTCCTGACTTTC.

V and J are TRBV20-1 and TRBJ2-3; unclear D gene. The CDR3 consists of 15 residues. Germline CDR1 DFQATT, CDR2 SNEGSKA (reference sequence). Trimming stripped 3 bases from V and 0 bases from J, with 13 bases between. CDR3 sequence (DNA): TGCAGTGCTAGTACCCGGATGTCTAGCACAGATACGCAGTATTTT. Amino acid sequence: CSASTRMSSTDTQYF.

V gene TRBV9 combines with J gene TRBJ2-7; a weak D match, TRBD2 (7 bases). The DNA end lines up better with TRBJ2-5; the J call may be wrong. CDR1 SGDLS and CDR2 YYNGEE come from the germline V gene. This CDR3 is 15 amino acids long. CDR3 amino acids: CASSRRGGIQETQYF. CDR3 sequence (DNA): TGTGCCAGCAGCCGCAGGGGAGGGATACAAGAGACCCAGTACTTC.

This clonotype appeared a single time. This chain joins TRBV2 and TRBJ1-2; TRBD1 agrees at 7 bases. The CDR3 is made up of 15 amino acids. After removal of 8 bases from V and 6 bases from J, the junction contained 15 bases not matched to a gene. The germline CDR1 and CDR2 sequences are SNHLY and FYNNEI. CDR3 loop: CASGKTGLSGDGYTF. The CDR3 DNA reads as TGTGCCAGCGGGAAGACAGGGTTAAGCGGGGATGGCTACACCTTC.

CDR3 sequence: CASSRPGLTGETQYF. The CDR3 nucleotides read TGTGCCAGCAGTCGGCCAGGCCTCACAGGGGAGACCCAGTACTTC. The chain joins TRBV6-6 to TRBJ2-5; D is possibly TRBD1 (6 bases). The CDR3 loop spans 15 amino acids. V gave up 5 bases and J gave up 5 bases, with 18 bases separating them. Per germline, CDR1 MNHNY and CDR2 SVGAGI (reference sequence).

The chain has TRBV6-2 or TRBV6-3 and TRBJ2-7; D not certain. CDR1 and CDR2 (germline): MNHEY, SVGEGT. CDR3 size: 15 residues. Trimming took off 7 bases at V and 2 bases at J, with 18 bases between the two ends. CDR3 sequence: CASKPVWSLAYEQYF. The CDR3 DNA reads as TGTGCCAGCAAACCCGTTTGGAGTCTAGCCTACGAGCAGTACTTC.

The gene calls are TRBV6-6 and TRBJ2-7; D is uncertain. Trimming pared 7 bases from V and 0 bases from J, leaving 13 bases between. Germline values: CDR1 MNHNY, CDR2 SVGAGI (reference sequence). The CDR3 is made up of 14 amino acids. The CDR3 protein is CASTPTVSSYEQYF. The CDR3 DNA is TGTGCCAGCACCCCTACTGTGAGCTCCTACGAGCAGTACTTC.